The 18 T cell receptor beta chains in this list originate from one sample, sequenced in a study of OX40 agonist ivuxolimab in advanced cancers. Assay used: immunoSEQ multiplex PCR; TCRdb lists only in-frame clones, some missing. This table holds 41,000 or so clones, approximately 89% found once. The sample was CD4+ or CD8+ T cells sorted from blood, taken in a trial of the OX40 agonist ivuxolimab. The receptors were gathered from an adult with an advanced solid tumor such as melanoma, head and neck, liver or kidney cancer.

The CDR3 here is CASSYSRGDSQPQHF. The CDR3 DNA reads TGTGCCAGCAGTTACTCGAGAGGGGACAGTCAGCCCCAGCATTTT. V gene TRBV6-5 combines with J gene TRBJ1-5; 7 bases line up with TRBD1. The CDR3 is 15 amino acids. The germline gives CDR1 MNHEY, CDR2 SVGAGI. Trimming at V came to 0 bases and at J to 6 bases, leaving 5 bases not matched to a gene.

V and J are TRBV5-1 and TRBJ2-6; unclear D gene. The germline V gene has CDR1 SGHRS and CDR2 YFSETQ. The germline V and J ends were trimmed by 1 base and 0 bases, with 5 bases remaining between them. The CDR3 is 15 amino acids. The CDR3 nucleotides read TGCGCCAGCAGCTTGCCGATCTCTGGGGCCAACGTCCTGACTTTC. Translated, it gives CASSLPISGANVLTF.

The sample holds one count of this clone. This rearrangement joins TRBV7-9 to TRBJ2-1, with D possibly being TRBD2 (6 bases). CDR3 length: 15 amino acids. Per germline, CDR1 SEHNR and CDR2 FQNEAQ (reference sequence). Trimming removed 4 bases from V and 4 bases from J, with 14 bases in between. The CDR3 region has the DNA TGTGCCAGCAGCTCGGGGGTGCTTGGGTACAATGAGCAGTTCTTC. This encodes CASSSGVLGYNEQFF.

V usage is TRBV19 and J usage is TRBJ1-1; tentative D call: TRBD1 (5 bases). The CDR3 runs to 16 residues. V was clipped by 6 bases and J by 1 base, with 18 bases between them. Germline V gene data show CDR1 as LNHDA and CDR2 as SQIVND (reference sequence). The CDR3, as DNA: TGTGCCAGTAGAACAGGACACCAACTGCGGAACACTGAAGCTTTCTTT. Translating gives CASRTGHQLRNTEAFF.

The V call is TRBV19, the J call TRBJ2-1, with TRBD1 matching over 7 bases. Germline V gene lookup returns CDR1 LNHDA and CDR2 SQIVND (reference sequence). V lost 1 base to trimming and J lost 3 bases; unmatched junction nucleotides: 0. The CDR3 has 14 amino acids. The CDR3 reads CASSIGQGYNEQFF. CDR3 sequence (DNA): TGTGCCAGTAGTATAGGACAGGGCTACAATGAGCAGTTCTTC.

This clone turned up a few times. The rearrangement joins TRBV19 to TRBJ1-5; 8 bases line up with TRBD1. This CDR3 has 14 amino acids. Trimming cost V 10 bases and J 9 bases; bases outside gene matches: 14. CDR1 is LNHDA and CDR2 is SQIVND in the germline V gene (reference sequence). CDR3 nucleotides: TGTGCCACCCAGACCGGACAGGGAACTGCGCCCCAGCATTTT. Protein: CATQTGQGTAPQHF.

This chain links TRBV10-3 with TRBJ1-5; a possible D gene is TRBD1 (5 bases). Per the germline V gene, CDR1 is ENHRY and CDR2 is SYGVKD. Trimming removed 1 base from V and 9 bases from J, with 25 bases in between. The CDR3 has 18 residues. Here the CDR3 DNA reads TGTGCCATCAGTGAGTACTTGGGGGGGGGAAAACGCGATTCGCCCCAGCATTTT. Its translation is CAISEYLGGGKRDSPQHF.

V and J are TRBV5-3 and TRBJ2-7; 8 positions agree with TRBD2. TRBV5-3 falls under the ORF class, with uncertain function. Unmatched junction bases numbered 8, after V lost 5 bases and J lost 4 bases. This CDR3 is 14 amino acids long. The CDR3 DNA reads TGTGCCAGAAGTCAAGGGACTAGTCCTTACGAGCAGTACTTC. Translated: CARSQGTSPYEQYF.

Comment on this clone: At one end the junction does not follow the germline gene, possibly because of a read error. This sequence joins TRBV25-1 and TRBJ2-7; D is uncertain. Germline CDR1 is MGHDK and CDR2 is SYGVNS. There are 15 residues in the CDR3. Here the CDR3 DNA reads TGTGCCAGCAGTGAAGTTTACGGTAGCTCCTACGGGCAGTACTTC. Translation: CASSEVYGSSYGQYF.

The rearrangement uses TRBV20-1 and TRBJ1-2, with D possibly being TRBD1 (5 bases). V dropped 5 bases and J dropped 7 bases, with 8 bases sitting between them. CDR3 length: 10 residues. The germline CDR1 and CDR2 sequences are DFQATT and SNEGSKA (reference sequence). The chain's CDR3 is CSALGTGYTF. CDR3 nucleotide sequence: TGCAGTGCTCTGGGGACTGGCTACACCTTC.

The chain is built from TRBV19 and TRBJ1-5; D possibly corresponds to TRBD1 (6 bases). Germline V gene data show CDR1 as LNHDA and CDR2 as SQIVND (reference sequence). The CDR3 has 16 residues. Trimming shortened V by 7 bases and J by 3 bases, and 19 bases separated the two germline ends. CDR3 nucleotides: TGTGCCAGTACTCCTAGGCCAGGGGTCTCCAATCAGCCCCAGCATTTT. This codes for CASTPRPGVSNQPQHF.

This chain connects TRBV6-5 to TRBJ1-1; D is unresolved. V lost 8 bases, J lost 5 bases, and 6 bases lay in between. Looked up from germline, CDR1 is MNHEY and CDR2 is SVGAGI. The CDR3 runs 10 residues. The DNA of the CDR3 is TGTGCCAGCCGTAGGACTGAAGCTTTCTTT. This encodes CASRRTEAFF.

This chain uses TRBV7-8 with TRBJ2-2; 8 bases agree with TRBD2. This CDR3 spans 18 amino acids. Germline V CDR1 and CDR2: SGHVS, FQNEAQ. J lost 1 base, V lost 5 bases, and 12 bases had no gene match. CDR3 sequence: CASSVSLGLAGNTGELFF. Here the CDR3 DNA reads TGTGCCAGCAGCGTCAGCCTTGGACTAGCTGGGAACACCGGGGAGCTGTTTTTT.

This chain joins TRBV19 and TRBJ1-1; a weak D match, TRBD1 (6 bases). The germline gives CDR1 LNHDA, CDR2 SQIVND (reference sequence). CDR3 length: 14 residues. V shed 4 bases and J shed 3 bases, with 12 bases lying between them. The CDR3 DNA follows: TGTGCCAGTAGTACCCTACAGGGTCACACTGAAGCTTTCTTT. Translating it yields CASSTLQGHTEAFF.

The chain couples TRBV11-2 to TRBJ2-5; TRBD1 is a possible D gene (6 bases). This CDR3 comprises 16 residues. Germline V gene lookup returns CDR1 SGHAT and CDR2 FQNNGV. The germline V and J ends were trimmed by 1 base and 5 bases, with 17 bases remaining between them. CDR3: CASSLARGHLRETQYF. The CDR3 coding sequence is TGTGCCAGCAGCTTAGCCCGGGGACACCTAAGGGAGACCCAGTACTTC. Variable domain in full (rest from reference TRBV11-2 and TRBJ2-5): EAGVAQSPRYKIIEKRQSVAFWCNPISGHATLYWYQQILGQGPKLLIQFQNNGVVDDSQLPKDRFSAERLKGVDSTLKIQPAKLEDSAVYLCASSLARGHLRETQYFGPGTRLLVL.

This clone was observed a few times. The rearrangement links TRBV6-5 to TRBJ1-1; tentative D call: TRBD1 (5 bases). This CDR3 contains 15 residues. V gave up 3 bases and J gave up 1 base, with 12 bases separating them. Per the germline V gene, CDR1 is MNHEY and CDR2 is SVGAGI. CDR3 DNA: TGTGCCAGCAGTTATCGTGGCGACAGGAACACTGAAGCTTTCTTT. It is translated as CASSYRGDRNTEAFF.

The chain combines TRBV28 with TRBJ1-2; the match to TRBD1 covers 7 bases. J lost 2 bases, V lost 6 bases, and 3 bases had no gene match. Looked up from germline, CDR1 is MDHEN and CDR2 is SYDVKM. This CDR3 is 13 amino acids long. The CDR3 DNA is TGTGCCAGCAGCTTGGGACAGAACTATGGCTACACCTTC. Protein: CASSLGQNYGYTF.

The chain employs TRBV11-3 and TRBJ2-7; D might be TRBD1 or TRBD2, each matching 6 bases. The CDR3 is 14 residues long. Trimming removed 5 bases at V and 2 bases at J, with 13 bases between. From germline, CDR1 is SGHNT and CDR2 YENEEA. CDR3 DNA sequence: TGTGCCAGCAGCACGCAAGGGGGGCCCTACGAGCAGTACTTC. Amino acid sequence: CASSTQGGPYEQYF.